Shown below are 11 T cell receptor beta chains from a single sample sequenced in a study of cytomegalovirus exposure and HLA in healthy donors. The PCR employed 60 Vbeta primers together with 13 Jbeta primers. The assay was immunoSEQ multiplex PCR, and TCRdb's table has in-frame clones only and misses some. The table has 150,000 to 200,000 clones, roughly 12% seen once. The specimen sequenced was PBMCs. These TCRs come from a man aged 50 to 60 in good health and CMV-seropositive.

This clone was picked up a small number of times. This chain connects TRBV6-1 to TRBJ2-4, with 11 nucleotides matching TRBD1. The V and J ends lost 3 bases and 10 bases, in that order; junction bases with no gene match: 5. The CDR3 consists of 14 residues. CDR1 and CDR2 (germline): MNHNS, SASEGT. This CDR3 is CASSEGQGVSIQYF. DNA of the CDR3: TGTGCCAGCAGTGAGGGACAGGGGGTTAGTATTCAGTACTTC.

This chain joins TRBV19 and TRBJ2-2; 10 bases map to TRBD1. Germline values: CDR1 LNHDA, CDR2 SQIVND (reference sequence). With V trimmed by 7 bases and J by 3 bases, 11 bases remained unmatched. The CDR3 totals 17 residues. The CDR3 loop is CASTRTGGRMDTGELFF. The CDR3 DNA follows: TGTGCCAGTACCCGGACAGGGGGAAGGATGGACACCGGGGAGCTGTTTTTT.

The J gene is TRBJ1-1, the V gene TRBV5-1; D remains ambiguous. The germline V gene has CDR1 SGHRS and CDR2 YFSETQ. Between the trimmed V and J ends, which lost 0 bases and 4 bases, there was a span of 13 bases. The CDR3 has 15 amino acids. This chain's CDR3 is CASSLVRFEATEAFF. The CDR3 bases are TGCGCCAGCAGCTTGGTTCGGTTTGAGGCCACTGAAGCTTTCTTT.

The chain joins TRBV11-3 to TRBJ2-3, with TRBD2 matching 7 bases. This CDR3 comprises 16 residues. V shed 0 bases and J 4 bases; nucleotides not matched to a gene: 7. CDR1 SGHNT and CDR2 YENEEA come from the germline V gene. The CDR3 reads CASSLDPQRGADTQYF. CDR3 coding DNA: TGTGCCAGCAGCTTAGATCCGCAGCGGGGAGCAGATACGCAGTATTTT.

There are a few counts of this clone. The rearrangement links TRBV11-1 to TRBJ2-7, with D possibly matching TRBD2 (5 bases). The CDR3 runs to 13 residues. V gave up 1 base and J gave up 3 bases, with 7 bases separating them. The germline V gene has CDR1 SGHAT and CDR2 FQDESV (reference sequence). CDR3 DNA sequence: TGTGCCAGCAGCTTAGTTCGGGGCTACGAGCAGTACTTC. Amino acids: CASSLVRGYEQYF.

In this sample, this clone turned up a few times. This sequence joins TRBV4-2 and TRBJ1-4; D gene uncertain. V dropped 4 bases and J dropped 3 bases, with 12 bases sitting between them. The CDR3 is 15 amino acids. Germline V CDR1 and CDR2: LGHNA, YNFKEQ. In DNA, the CDR3 is TGTGCCAGCAGCCGTAGACGGCAGGCTAATGAAAAACTGTTTTTT. Amino acids: CASSRRRQANEKLFF.

This chain joins TRBV9 and TRBJ1-4; 7 bases line up with TRBD1. CDR1 and CDR2 (germline): SGDLS, YYNGEE. With V trimmed by 3 bases and J by 2 bases, 4 bases remained unmatched. CDR3 length: 15 amino acids. In DNA, the CDR3 is TGTGCCAGCAGCGGAACAGGGGCCACTAATGAAAAACTGTTTTTT. This translates into CASSGTGATNEKLFF.

The rearrangement links TRBV12-5 to TRBJ1-5, with 8 bases identical to TRBD1. The ends lost 1 base at V and 0 bases at J; junction bases unmatched: 5. The CDR3 totals 17 residues. Looked up from germline, CDR1 is LGHNT and CDR2 is FRNRAP. In nucleotides, the CDR3 is TGTGCTAGTGGTTTGGGCAAAACAGGGGGTAGCAATCAGCCCCAGCATTTT. It codes for CASGLGKTGGSNQPQHF.

This clone was detected a few times. The chain uses TRBV11-2 and TRBJ2-2; D perhaps matches TRBD2 (5 bases). Trimming took 0 bases from V and 4 from J, leaving 6 bases between them. The CDR3 has 14 amino acids. The germline CDR1 and CDR2 sequences are SGHAT and FQNNGV. The CDR3 here is CASSLDGITGELFF. CDR3 nucleotides: TGTGCCAGCAGCTTAGACGGGATCACCGGGGAGCTGTTTTTT.

This clone showed up just a few times. J is TRBJ1-4 and V is TRBV28, with a tentative D call TRBD1 (5 bases). V lost 1 base to trimming and J lost 7 bases, with 13 bases between them. Germline lookup yields CDR1 MDHEN and CDR2 SYDVKM. CDR3 size: 15 residues. Here the CDR3 reads CASSLSEGRSEKLFF. Written as DNA, the CDR3 is TGTGCCAGCAGTTTATCAGAGGGGAGGAGTGAAAAACTGTTTTTT.

This clone was picked up a small number of times. The chain links TRBV5-1 to TRBJ2-1; D is undetermined. Germline V gives CDR1 SGHRS, CDR2 YFSETQ. V was pared by 0 bases and J by 10 bases, with 5 bases between. There are 11 residues in the CDR3. The CDR3 here is CASSLEHEQFF. The CDR3 DNA sequence: TGCGCCAGCAGCTTGGAGCACGAGCAGTTCTTC.